This T cell receptor (beta chain) was documented in a study of shared clonotypes between healthy human individuals. Study-wide results and limits: In general, naive subsets displayed greater estimated richness than memory subsets did. Shared clonotypes across all four donors exceeded non-shared ones in generation probability.

V was trimmed by 0 bases and J by 3 bases, leaving 12 bases between them. Germline CDR1 is MNHEY and CDR2 is SVGAGI. CDR3 length: 15 amino acids. Original processing methods: For the immunoSEQ data, sequences were junction-only without quality scores, so filtering differed. Sequencing was performed with immunoSEQ multiplex PCR; in TCRdb, only in-frame clones are kept and a portion is missing. That table is the source of V, J and clone size, and D and trimming were worked out from the DNA. The table has about 1.1 million clones, 70% to 80% seen once. Turning to this clone: As yet, its antigen is unknown.

Partitioning of CD4+ cells yielded a CD45RA+ naive subset and a CD45RA-negative memory subset. The clonotype was recovered from a man between 18 and 35 years old in good health. Some clones in this sample may be carry-over from other donors' samples. The chain carries TRBV6-5 and TRBJ2-7, with D perhaps matching TRBD1 (6 bases). Sequenced input: memory CD4+ T cells from PBMCs. Noted subset: CD45RA-negative fraction. The CDR3, as DNA: TGTGCCAGCAGTTACTCGGGTGGGGGCGGCTACGAGCAGTACTTC. This translates into CASSYSGGGGYEQYF.